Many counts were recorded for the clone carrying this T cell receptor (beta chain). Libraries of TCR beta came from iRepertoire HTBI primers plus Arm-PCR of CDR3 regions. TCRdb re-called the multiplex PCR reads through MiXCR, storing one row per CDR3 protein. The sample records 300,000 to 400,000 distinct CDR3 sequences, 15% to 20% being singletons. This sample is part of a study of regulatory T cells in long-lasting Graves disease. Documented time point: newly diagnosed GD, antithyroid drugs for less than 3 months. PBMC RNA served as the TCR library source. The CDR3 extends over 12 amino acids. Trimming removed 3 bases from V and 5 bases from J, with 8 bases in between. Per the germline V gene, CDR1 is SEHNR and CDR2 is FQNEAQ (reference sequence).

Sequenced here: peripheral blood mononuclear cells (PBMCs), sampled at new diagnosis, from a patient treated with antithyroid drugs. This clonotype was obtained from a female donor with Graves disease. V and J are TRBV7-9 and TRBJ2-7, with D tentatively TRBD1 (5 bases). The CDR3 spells CASSLQGHEQYF. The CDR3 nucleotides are TGTGCCAGCAGCTTGCAGGGCCACGAGCAGTACTTC.